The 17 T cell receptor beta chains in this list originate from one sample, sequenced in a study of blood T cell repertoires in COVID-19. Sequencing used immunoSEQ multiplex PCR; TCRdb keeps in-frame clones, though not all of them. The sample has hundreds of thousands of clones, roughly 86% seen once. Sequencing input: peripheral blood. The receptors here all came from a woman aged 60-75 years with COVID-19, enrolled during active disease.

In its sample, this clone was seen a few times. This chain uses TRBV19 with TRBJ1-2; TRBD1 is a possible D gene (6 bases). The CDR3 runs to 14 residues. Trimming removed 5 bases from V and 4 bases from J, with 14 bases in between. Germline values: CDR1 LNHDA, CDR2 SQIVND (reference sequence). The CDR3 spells CASSARQARYGYTF. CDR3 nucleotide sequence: TGTGCCAGTAGTGCCCGACAGGCGCGCTATGGCTACACCTTC.

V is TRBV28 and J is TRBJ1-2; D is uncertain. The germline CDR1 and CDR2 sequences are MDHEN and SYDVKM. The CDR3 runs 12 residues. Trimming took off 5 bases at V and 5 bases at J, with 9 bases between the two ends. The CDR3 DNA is TGTGCCAGCAGTCTAGGCGGGTATGGCTACACCTTC. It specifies CASSLGGYGYTF.

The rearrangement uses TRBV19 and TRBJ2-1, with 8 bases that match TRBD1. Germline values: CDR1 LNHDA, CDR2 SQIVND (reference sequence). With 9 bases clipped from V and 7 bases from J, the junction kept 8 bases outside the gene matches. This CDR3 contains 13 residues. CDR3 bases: TGTGCCAGCTGGGGACAGGTGGGGAATGAGCAGTTCTTC. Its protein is CASWGQVGNEQFF.

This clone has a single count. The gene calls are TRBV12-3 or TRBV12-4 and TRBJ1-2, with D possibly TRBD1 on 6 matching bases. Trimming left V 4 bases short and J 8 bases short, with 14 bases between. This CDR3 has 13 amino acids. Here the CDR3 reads CASSSNRVGGYTF. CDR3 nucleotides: TGTGCCAGCAGTTCGAACAGGGTGGGCGGCTACACCTTC.

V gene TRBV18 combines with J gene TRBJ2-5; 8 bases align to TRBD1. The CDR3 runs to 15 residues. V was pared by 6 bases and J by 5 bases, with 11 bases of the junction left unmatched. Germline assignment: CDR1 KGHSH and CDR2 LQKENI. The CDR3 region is CASSANQGAFETQYF. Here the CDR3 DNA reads TGTGCCAGCTCCGCGAACCAGGGGGCATTCGAGACCCAGTACTTC.

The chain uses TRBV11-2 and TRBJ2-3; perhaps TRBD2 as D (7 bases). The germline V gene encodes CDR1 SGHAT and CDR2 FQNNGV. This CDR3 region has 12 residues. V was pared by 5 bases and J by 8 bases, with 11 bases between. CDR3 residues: CASSGGGATQYF. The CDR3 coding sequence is TGTGCCAGCAGCGGAGGGGGGGCTACGCAGTATTTT.

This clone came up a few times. The CDR3 here is CASSPQSGTGAYEQYF. CDR3 nucleotides: TGTGCCAGCAGCCCGCAATCCGGGACAGGAGCCTACGAGCAGTACTTC. The rearrangement uses TRBV5-6 and TRBJ2-7; the match to TRBD1 covers 8 bases. The CDR3 is made up of 16 amino acids. CDR1 and CDR2 from the germline V gene are SGHDT and YYEEEE. The V gene end was trimmed by 4 bases and the J gene end by 2 bases; junction bases not matched to a gene: 11. Combining the CDR3 with reference TRBV5-6 and TRBJ2-7 gives the whole variable domain DAGVTQSPTHLIKTRGQQVTLRCSPKSGHDTVSWYQQALGQGPQFIFQYYEEEERQRGNFPDRFSGHQFPNYSSELNVNALLLGDSALYLCASSPQSGTGAYEQYFGPGTRLTVT.

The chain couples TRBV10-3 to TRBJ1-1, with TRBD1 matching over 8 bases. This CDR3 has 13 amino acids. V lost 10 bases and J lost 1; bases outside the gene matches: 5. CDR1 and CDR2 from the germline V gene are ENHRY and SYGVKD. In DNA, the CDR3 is TGTGCCACACGCCAGGGGGCGAACACTGAAGCTTTCTTT. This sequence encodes CATRQGANTEAFF.

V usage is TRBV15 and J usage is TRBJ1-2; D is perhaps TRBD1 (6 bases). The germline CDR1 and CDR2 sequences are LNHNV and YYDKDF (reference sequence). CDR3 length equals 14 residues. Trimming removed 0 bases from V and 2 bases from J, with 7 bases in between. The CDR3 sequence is CATSREGANYGYTF. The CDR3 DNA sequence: TGTGCCACCAGCAGAGAGGGGGCGAACTATGGCTACACCTTC.

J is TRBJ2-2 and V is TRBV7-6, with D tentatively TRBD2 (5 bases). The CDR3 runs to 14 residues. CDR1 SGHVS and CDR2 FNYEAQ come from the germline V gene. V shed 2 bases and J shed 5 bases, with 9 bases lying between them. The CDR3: CASSLWGVTGELFF. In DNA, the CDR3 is TGTGCCAGCAGCTTATGGGGAGTTACCGGGGAGCTGTTTTTT.

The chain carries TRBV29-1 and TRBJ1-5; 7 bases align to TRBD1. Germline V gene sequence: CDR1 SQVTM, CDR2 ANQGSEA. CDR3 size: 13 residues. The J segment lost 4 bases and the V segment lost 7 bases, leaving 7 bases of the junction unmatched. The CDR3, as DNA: TGCAGCGCTCGGACAGGCCGAAATCAGCCCCAGCATTTT. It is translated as CSARTGRNQPQHF.

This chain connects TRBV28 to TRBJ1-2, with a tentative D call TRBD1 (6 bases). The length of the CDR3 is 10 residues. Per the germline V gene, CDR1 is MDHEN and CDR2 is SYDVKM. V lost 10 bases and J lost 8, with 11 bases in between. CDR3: CATGQRGYTF. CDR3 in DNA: TGTGCCACAGGACAGCGGGGCTACACCTTC.

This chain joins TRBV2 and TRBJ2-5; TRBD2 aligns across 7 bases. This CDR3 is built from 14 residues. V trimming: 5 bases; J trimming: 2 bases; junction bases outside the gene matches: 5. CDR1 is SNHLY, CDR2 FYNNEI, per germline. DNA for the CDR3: TGTGCCAGCAGTTTGTGGGGGGGACAAGAGACCCAGTACTTC. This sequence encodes CASSLWGGQETQYF.

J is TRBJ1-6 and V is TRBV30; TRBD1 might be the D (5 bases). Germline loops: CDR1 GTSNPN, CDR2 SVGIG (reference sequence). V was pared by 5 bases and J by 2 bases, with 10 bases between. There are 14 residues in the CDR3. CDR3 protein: CAWGRAPYNSPLHF. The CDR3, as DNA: TGTGCCTGGGGCAGGGCTCCCTATAATTCACCCCTCCACTTT.

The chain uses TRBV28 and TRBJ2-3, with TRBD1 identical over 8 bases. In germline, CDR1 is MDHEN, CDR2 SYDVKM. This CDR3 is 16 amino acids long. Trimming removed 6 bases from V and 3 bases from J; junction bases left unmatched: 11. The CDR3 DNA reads TGTGCCAGCAGCCCCGGCAGGGGGCACCTAACAGATACGCAGTATTTT. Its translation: CASSPGRGHLTDTQYF.

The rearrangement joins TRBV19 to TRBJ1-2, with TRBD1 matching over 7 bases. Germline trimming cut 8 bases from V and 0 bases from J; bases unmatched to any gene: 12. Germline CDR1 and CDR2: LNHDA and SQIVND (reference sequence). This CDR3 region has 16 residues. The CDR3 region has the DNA TGTGCCAGTTCCACCAGGGGGGCCTTGGCTAACTATGGCTACACCTTC. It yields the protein CASSTRGALANYGYTF. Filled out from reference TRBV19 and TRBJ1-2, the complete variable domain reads DGGITQSPKYLFRKEGQNVTLSCEQNLNHDAMYWYRQDPGQGLRLIYYSQIVNDFQKGDIAEGYSVSREKKESFPLTVTSAQKNPTAFYLCASSTRGALANYGYTFGSGTRLTVV.

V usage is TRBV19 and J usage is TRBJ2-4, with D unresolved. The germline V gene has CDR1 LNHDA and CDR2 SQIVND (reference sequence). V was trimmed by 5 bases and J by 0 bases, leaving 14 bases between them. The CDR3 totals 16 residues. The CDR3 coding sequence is TGTGCCAGTAGTCCGCGGCCCGCCCCAGCCAAAAACATTCAGTACTTC. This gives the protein CASSPRPAPAKNIQYF.